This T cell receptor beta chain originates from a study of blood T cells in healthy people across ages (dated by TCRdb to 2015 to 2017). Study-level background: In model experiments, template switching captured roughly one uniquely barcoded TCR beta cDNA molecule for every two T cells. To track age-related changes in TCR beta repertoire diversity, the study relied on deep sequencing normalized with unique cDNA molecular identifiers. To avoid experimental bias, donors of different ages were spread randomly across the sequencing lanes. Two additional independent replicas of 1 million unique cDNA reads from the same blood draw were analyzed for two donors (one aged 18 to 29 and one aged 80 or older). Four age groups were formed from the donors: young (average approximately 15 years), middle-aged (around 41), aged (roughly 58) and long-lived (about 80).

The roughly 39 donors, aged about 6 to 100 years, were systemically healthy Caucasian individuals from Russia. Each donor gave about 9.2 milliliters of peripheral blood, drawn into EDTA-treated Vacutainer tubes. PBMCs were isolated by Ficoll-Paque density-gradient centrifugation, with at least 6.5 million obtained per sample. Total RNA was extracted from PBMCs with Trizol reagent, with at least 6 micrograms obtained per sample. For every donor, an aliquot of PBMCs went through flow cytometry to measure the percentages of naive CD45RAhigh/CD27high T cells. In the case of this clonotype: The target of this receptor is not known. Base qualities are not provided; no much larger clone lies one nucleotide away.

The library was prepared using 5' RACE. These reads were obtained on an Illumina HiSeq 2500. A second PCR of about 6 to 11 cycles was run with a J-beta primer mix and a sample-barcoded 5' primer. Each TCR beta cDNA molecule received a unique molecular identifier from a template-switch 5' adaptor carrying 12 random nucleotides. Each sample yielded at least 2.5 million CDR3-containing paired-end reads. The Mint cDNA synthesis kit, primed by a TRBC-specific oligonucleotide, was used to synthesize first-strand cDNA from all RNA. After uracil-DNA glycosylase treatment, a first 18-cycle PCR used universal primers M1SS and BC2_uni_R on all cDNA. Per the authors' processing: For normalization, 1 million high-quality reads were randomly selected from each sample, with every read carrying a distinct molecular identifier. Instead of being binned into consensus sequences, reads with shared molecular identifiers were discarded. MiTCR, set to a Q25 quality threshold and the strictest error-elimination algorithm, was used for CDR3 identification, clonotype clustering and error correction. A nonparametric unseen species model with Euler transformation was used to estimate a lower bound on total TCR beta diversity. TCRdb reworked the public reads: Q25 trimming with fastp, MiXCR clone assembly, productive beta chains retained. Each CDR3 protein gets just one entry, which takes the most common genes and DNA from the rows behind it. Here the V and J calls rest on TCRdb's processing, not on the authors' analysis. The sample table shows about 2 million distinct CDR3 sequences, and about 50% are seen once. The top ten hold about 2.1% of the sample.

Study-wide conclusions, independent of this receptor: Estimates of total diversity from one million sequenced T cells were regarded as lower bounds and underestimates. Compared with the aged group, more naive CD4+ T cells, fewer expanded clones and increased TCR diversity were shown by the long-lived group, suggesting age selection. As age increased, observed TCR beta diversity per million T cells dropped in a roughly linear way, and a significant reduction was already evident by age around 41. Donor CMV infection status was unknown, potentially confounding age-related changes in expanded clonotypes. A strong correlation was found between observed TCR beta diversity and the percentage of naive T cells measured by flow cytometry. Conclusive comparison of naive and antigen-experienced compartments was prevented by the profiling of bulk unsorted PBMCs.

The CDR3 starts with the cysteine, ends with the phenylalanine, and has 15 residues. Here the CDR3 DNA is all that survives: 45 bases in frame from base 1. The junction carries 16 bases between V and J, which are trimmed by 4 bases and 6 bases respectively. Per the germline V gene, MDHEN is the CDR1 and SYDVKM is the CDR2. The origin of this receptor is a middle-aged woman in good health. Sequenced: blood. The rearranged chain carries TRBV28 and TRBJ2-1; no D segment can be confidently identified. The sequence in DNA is TGTGCCAGCAGTTCGAAGGGTTTCATTGGCAATGAGCAGTTCTTC. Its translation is CASSSKGFIGNEQFF. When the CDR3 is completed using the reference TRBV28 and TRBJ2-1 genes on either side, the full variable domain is DVKVTQSSRYLVKRTGEKVFLECVQDMDHENMFWYRQDPGLGLRLIYFSYDVKMKEKGDIPEGYSVSREKKERFSLILESASTNQTSMYLCASSSKGFIGNEQFFGPGTRLTVL.